The next 16 T cell receptor beta chains were all read from a single sample in a study of T-cell reconstitution after alpha-beta-depleted transplantation in children. Researchers prepared the TCRbeta library using unique molecular identifiers, the study reports. TCRdb re-called the PCR reads through MiXCR, storing one row per CDR3 protein. The sample includes some 240,000 distinct CDR3 sequences, more than 7.5% of them seen just once. The sequences come from PBMCs from the stem cell graft donor, collected from the stem cell graft. These TCRs come from a human donor who donated a stem cell graft to a child with SCID.

This clonotype was recorded at least ten times. The rearrangement joins TRBV10-3 to TRBJ1-2; the D gene is possibly TRBD1 (5 bases). The CDR3 length is 12 residues. The germline V gene encodes CDR1 ENHRY and CDR2 SYGVKD. V was shortened by 7 bases and J by 8 bases, with 14 bases between the two germline ends. CDR3 sequence: CAITQGSGGYTF. The CDR3 bases are TGTGCCATCACCCAGGGATCGGGGGGCTACACCTTC.

This clonotype was seen many times. The rearrangement uses TRBV11-2 and TRBJ2-4, with TRBD1 matching 8 bases. V dropped 0 bases and J dropped 2; count of bases not matched to a gene: 3. This CDR3 region has 16 residues. Germline lookup yields CDR1 SGHAT and CDR2 FQNNGV. The CDR3, as DNA: TGTGCCAGCAGCTTAGATCGGACAGGGACCAAAAACATTCAGTACTTC. Protein product: CASSLDRTGTKNIQYF.

At least ten counts were recorded for this clonotype. J is TRBJ2-3 and V is TRBV20-1; 8 nucleotides line up with TRBD2. Germline CDR1 and CDR2: DFQATT and SNEGSKA (reference sequence). With V trimmed by 8 bases and J by 2 bases, 3 bases remained unmatched. This CDR3 has 12 amino acids. The CDR3 region is CSPGGITDTQYF. DNA for the CDR3: TGCAGTCCGGGGGGGATCACAGATACGCAGTATTTT.

This clonotype has at least ten counts. The CDR3 nucleotides are TGCGCCAGCAGCTCCGGACTAGAGAGAGCCAAAAACATTCAGTACTTC. It translates to CASSSGLERAKNIQYF. The chain has TRBV5-1 and TRBJ2-4; 7 nucleotides line up with TRBD2. J gave up 0 bases and V 3 bases, and 6 bases lay outside the gene matches. This CDR3 contains 16 residues. Germline V gives CDR1 SGHRS, CDR2 YFSETQ. Full variable domain (missing parts from reference TRBV5-1 and TRBJ2-4): KAGVTQTPRYLIKTRGQQVTLSCSPISGHRSVSWYQQTPGQGLQFLFEYFSETQRNKGNFPGRFSGRQFSNSRSEMNVSTLELGDSALYLCASSSGLERAKNIQYFGAGTRLSVL.

This clonotype was found many times. The chain couples TRBV20-1 to TRBJ2-3; D possibly corresponds to TRBD1 (6 bases). Germline loops: CDR1 DFQATT, CDR2 SNEGSKA (reference sequence). Trimming shortened V by 2 bases and J by 5 bases, and 20 bases separated the two germline ends. The length of the CDR3 is 16 residues. The CDR3 nucleotides are TGCAGTGCTAGACCGAATACAGGGAGTTGGGGAGATACGCAGTATTTT. This codes for CSARPNTGSWGDTQYF.

This clonotype was observed many times. The genes are TRBV4-3 and TRBJ2-7; a possible D gene is TRBD1 (5 bases). This CDR3 region has 16 residues. V lost 1 base and J 0 bases, leaving 13 bases between the germline ends. Germline V gene lookup returns CDR1 LGHNA and CDR2 YSLEER. This chain's CDR3 is CASSQGVGLSSYEQYF. As DNA, the CDR3 is TGCGCCAGCAGCCAAGGGGTGGGGCTTAGCTCCTACGAGCAGTACTTC.

This clonotype was counted many times. The V call is TRBV20-1, the J call TRBJ2-3; weak D call: TRBD2 (6 bases). The ends were cut back, 0 bases at V and 6 bases at J, with 16 bases in the middle. CDR1 and CDR2 (germline): DFQATT, SNEGSKA (reference sequence). This CDR3 spans 15 amino acids. The CDR3 spells CSARDLAGPVDTQYF. Written as DNA, the CDR3 is TGCAGTGCTAGAGATCTCGCGGGGCCGGTTGATACGCAGTATTTT.

This clonotype was found a few times. This sequence joins TRBV5-1 and TRBJ2-5; TRBD1 matches at 7 bases. The CDR3 spans 15 residues. Trimming cost V 0 bases and J 5 bases; bases outside gene matches: 7. Germline V gene data show CDR1 as SGHRS and CDR2 as YFSETQ. CDR3 residues: CASSLDAGGYETQYF. Here the CDR3 DNA reads TGCGCCAGCAGCTTGGACGCAGGGGGTTATGAGACCCAGTACTTC.

Remarks on this clonotype: A much larger clone sits a single nucleotide away, making a read error possible. V and J are TRBV4-2 and TRBJ1-2; D is ambiguous. This CDR3 has 15 amino acids. Germline CDR1 is LGHNA and CDR2 is YNFKEQ. CDR3 DNA sequence: TGTGGCAGCAGCCACCCCGAGGGCGTATTCTATGGCTACACCTTC. Protein: CGSSHPEGVFYGYTF.

This clonotype was recorded at least ten times. The chain employs TRBV7-9 and TRBJ2-1; tentative D call: TRBD2 (6 bases). Looked up from germline, CDR1 is SEHNR and CDR2 is FQNEAQ (reference sequence). This CDR3 has 15 amino acids. V was pared by 0 bases and J by 8 bases, with 14 bases between. The CDR3 protein is CASSLARGLPHEQFF. CDR3 nucleotides: TGTGCCAGCAGCTTAGCGAGGGGACTCCCCCATGAGCAGTTCTTC.

In its sample, this clonotype was seen many times. V gene TRBV7-3 combines with J gene TRBJ2-7; D possibly corresponds to TRBD2 (5 bases). Trimming took 3 bases from V and 6 from J, leaving 12 bases between them. The CDR3 has 13 residues. CDR1 and CDR2 from the germline V gene are SGHTA and FQGTGA. CDR3 sequence: CASSFSDGLEQYF. CDR3 coding DNA: TGTGCCAGCAGCTTTTCGGACGGACTCGAGCAGTACTTC.

This clonotype appeared many times. The chain links TRBV3-1 to TRBJ2-1; D remains ambiguous. Trimming removed 6 bases from V and 8 bases from J, with 8 bases in between. The length of the CDR3 is 11 residues. The germline V gene encodes CDR1 LGHDT and CDR2 YNNKEL (reference sequence). The DNA for the CDR3 is TGTGCCAGCAGTCGGACGGATGAGCAGTTCTTC. This gives the protein CASSRTDEQFF.

This clonotype was seen repeatedly, ten times or more. The chain uses TRBV5-1 and TRBJ2-1; perhaps TRBD2 as D (6 bases). There are 12 residues in the CDR3. Trimming removed 1 base at V and 9 bases at J, with 8 bases between. The germline gives CDR1 SGHRS, CDR2 YFSETQ. The CDR3 loop is CASSLPAGEQFF. The CDR3 bases are TGCGCCAGCAGCTTGCCAGCGGGTGAGCAGTTCTTC.

This clonotype was counted ten times or more. The CDR3: CASSFLADISYNEQFF. CDR3 coding DNA: TGCGCCAGCAGCTTCCTAGCGGACATCTCCTACAATGAGCAGTTCTTC. This chain links TRBV5-1 with TRBJ2-1; TRBD2 matches 7 bases. Germline CDR1 SGHRS, CDR2 YFSETQ. CDR3 length equals 16 residues. Trimming cost V 2 bases and J 0 bases; bases outside gene matches: 5. Supplemented by reference TRBV5-1 and TRBJ2-1, the full variable domain reads KAGVTQTPRYLIKTRGQQVTLSCSPISGHRSVSWYQQTPGQGLQFLFEYFSETQRNKGNFPGRFSGRQFSNSRSEMNVSTLELGDSALYLCASSFLADISYNEQFFGPGTRLTVL.

This clonotype was detected ten times or more. V usage is TRBV5-1 and J usage is TRBJ1-2; TRBD1 matches at 8 bases. Germline values: CDR1 SGHRS, CDR2 YFSETQ. The CDR3 runs 15 residues. The trim removed 2 bases at V and 1 base at J, leaving 4 bases unmatched. CDR3 nucleotide sequence: TGCGCCAGCAGCTTTCTGACAGGGGATAACTATGGCTACACCTTC. As protein: CASSFLTGDNYGYTF.

This clonotype has at least ten counts. The gene calls are TRBV5-5 and TRBJ2-1, with D hard to call. Germline V gene sequence: CDR1 SGHKS, CDR2 YYEKEE (reference sequence). Trimming took off 2 bases at V and 8 bases at J, with 14 bases between the two ends. The CDR3 length is 14 residues. Here the CDR3 reads CASSLRQATDEQFF. The CDR3 DNA reads as TGTGCCAGCAGCTTAAGGCAGGCTACAGATGAGCAGTTCTTC.